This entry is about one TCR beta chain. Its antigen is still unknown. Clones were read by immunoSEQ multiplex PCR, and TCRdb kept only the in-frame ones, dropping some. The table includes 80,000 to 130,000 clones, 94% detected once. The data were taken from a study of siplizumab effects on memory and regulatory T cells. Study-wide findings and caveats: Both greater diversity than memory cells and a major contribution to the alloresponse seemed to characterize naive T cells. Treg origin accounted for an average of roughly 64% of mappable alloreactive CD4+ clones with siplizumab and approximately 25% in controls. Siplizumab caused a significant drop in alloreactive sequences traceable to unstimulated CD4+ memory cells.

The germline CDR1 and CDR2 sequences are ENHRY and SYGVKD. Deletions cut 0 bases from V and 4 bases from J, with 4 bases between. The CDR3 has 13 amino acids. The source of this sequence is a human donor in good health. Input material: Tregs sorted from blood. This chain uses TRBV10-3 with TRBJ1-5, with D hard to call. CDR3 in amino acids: CAISESANQPQHF. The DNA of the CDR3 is TGTGCCATCAGTGAGTCTGCGAATCAGCCCCAGCATTTT.